One sample yielded the 29 T cell receptor beta chains listed below, sequenced in a study of blood T cell repertoires in COVID-19 (TCRdb year 2020). The library was made by the immunoSEQ multiplex PCR assay. Here the immuneACCESS table is served through TCRdb, limited to in-frame sequences with V and J called. Missing clones are a known gap in these copies; in checked studies unresolved V genes cover under half, and the rest lacks a known reason. For this sample the table gives 250,000 to 400,000 clones, of which around 87% were detected only once. Clones ranked in the top ten supply 1% of the sample. Source material: peripheral blood. The receptors here all came from a man aged 45-60 years with active or convalescent COVID-19.

J is TRBJ1-1 and V is TRBV30; 9 nucleotides match TRBD1. The V gene's germline CDR1 is GTSNPN and CDR2 SVGIG (reference sequence). V gave up 0 bases and J gave up 5 bases; unmatched junction bases: 10. The CDR3 has 16 residues. The CDR3 region is CAWSVLTRQGGTEAFF. The CDR3 DNA follows: TGTGCCTGGAGTGTACTAACAAGACAGGGGGGAACTGAAGCTTTCTTT.

The chain recombines TRBV9 with TRBJ1-5; 7 positions match TRBD1. The CDR3 is 14 residues long. Germline-derived CDR1 and CDR2 are SGDLS and YYNGEE. After removal of 5 bases from V and 6 bases from J, the junction contained 8 bases not matched to a gene. The CDR3 spells CASSFGQDGQPQHF. The CDR3 coding sequence is TGTGCCAGCAGTTTCGGACAGGACGGTCAGCCCCAGCATTTT.

The rearrangement links TRBV2 to TRBJ1-6, with 8 nucleotides matching TRBD1. Trimming removed 6 bases from V and 7 bases from J; junction bases left unmatched: 8. The CDR3 is 15 residues long. The germline CDR1 and CDR2 sequences are SNHLY and FYNNEI. The CDR3 bases are TGTGCCAGCAGCCTCGGGACAGGCACCAATTCACCCCTCCACTTT. Amino acid sequence: CASSLGTGTNSPLHF.

This clone appeared a single time. This sequence joins TRBV6-5 and TRBJ2-2; a weak D match, TRBD2 (6 bases). Germline V gives CDR1 MNHEY, CDR2 SVGAGI. There are 14 residues in the CDR3. The V and J ends lost 6 bases and 7 bases respectively, with 15 bases between them. The CDR3 coding sequence is TGTGCCAGCAGCTCTTTGGGGGGTGGCGGGGAGCTGTTTTTT. This sequence encodes CASSSLGGGGELFF.

The V and J genes are TRBV2 and TRBJ1-4, with 7 bases matching TRBD1. V trimming: 6 bases; J trimming: 7 bases; junction bases outside the gene matches: 8. CDR1 and CDR2 from the germline V gene are SNHLY and FYNNEI. The CDR3 extends over 14 amino acids. CDR3: CASRSSDRVEKLFF. DNA for the CDR3: TGTGCCAGCAGGTCCTCCGACAGGGTTGAAAAACTGTTTTTT.

The J gene is TRBJ1-5, the V gene TRBV28, with D unclear. Germline V lookup: CDR1 MDHEN, CDR2 SYDVKM. CDR3 length: 12 residues. The CDR3: CAAAVSNQPQHF. The CDR3 DNA reads as TGTGCAGCGGCAGTGAGTAATCAGCCCCAGCATTTT.

V gene TRBV6-6 combines with J gene TRBJ1-5; 8 positions match TRBD1. Looked up from germline, CDR1 is MNHNY and CDR2 is SVGAGI (reference sequence). There are 16 residues in the CDR3. The V segment lost 6 bases and the J segment 0 bases; nucleotides outside the gene matches: 7. DNA of the CDR3: TGTGCCAGCAGAGGTTCCGGGACAGGTAGCAATCAGCCCCAGCATTTT. Its translation: CASRGSGTGSNQPQHF.

CDR3 loop: CASSELGRAILSTDTQYF. The CDR3 region has the DNA TGTGCCAGCAGTGAATTGGGCAGGGCGATCCTAAGCACAGATACGCAGTATTTT. V and J are TRBV6-1 and TRBJ2-3; D is possibly TRBD1 (5 bases). Trimming pared 2 bases from V and 0 bases from J, leaving 18 bases between. Germline-derived CDR1 and CDR2 are MNHNS and SASEGT. This CDR3 is 18 amino acids long.

The V and J genes are TRBV21-1 and TRBJ2-1; the table's TRBD2 call for D was not verified on the DNA. TRBV21-1 is a listed pseudogene. CDR3 length: 16 amino acids. CDR3 bases: TGTGCCAGCAGCAAAGATGTCCATTCTAGGGAGGATGAGCAGTTCTTC. It yields the protein CASSKDVHSREDEQFF.

The chain uses TRBV5-5 and TRBJ1-2; 7 nucleotides line up with TRBD1. This CDR3 is 15 amino acids long. From germline, CDR1 is SGHKS and CDR2 YYEKEE (reference sequence). Germline trimming cut 3 bases from V and 0 bases from J; bases unmatched to any gene: 5. CDR3 residues: CASSSGTVPNYGYTF. The CDR3 coding sequence is TGTGCCAGCAGCTCCGGGACAGTTCCTAACTATGGCTACACCTTC.

The gene calls are TRBV3-1 (or the pseudogene TRBV3-2) and TRBJ2-1; 10 bases map to TRBD2. Germline V gene data show CDR1 as LGHDT and CDR2 as YNNKEL (reference sequence). This CDR3 spans 15 amino acids. The V and J ends lost 4 bases and 5 bases, in that order; junction bases with no gene match: 5. The chain's CDR3 is CASSPTSGVNNEQFF. In nucleotides, the CDR3 is TGTGCCAGCAGCCCTACTAGCGGGGTTAACAATGAGCAGTTCTTC.

This chain joins TRBV28 and TRBJ1-2; D not certain. Trimming removed 5 bases from V and 3 bases from J, with 13 bases in between. The CDR3 totals 14 residues. The germline gives CDR1 MDHEN, CDR2 SYDVKM. The DNA of the CDR3 is TGTGCCAGCAGTACAAACACCAGGTACTATGGCTACACCTTC. Translated, it gives CASSTNTRYYGYTF.

The chain combines TRBV28 with TRBJ2-3; the D is unclear. The CDR3 has 10 amino acids. CDR1 MDHEN and CDR2 SYDVKM come from the germline V gene. V lost 4 bases, J lost 10 bases, and 6 bases lay in between. In DNA, the CDR3 is TGTGCCAGCAGTTCCTCTTCGCAGTATTTT. This encodes CASSSSSQYF.

This clone was counted only a few times. The chain joins TRBV5-6 to TRBJ2-1; D gene unclear. The CDR3 spans 15 residues. Per the germline V gene, CDR1 is SGHDT and CDR2 is YYEEEE. Trimming shortened V by 0 bases and J by 0 bases, and 7 bases separated the two germline ends. The CDR3 loop reads CASSLDLRSYNEQFF. The CDR3, as DNA: TGTGCCAGCAGCTTGGACCTACGCTCCTACAATGAGCAGTTCTTC.

The DNA of the CDR3 is TGTGCCAGCAGCCCAAGCGGGAGTCGGTACGAGCAGTACTTC. It codes for CASSPSGSRYEQYF. The chain uses TRBV3-1 (or the pseudogene TRBV3-2) and TRBJ2-7; TRBD2 matches at 8 bases. V shed 4 bases and J 4 bases; nucleotides not matched to a gene: 6. CDR3 length: 14 amino acids. CDR1 and CDR2 (germline): LGHDT, YNNKEL (reference sequence).

The chain employs TRBV2 and TRBJ2-5; a possible D gene is TRBD1 (6 bases). Per germline, CDR1 SNHLY and CDR2 FYNNEI. V was pared by 6 bases and J by 1 base, with 12 bases between. The CDR3 is 14 residues long. CDR3 sequence reads: CASSPGTIQETQYF. In DNA form, the CDR3 reads TGTGCCAGCAGCCCCGGGACAATCCAAGAGACCCAGTACTTC.

The rearrangement uses TRBV6-6 and TRBJ1-1, with 9 bases fitting TRBD1. This CDR3 contains 15 residues. Trimming at V came to 5 bases and at J to 1 base, leaving 5 bases not matched to a gene. CDR1 MNHNY and CDR2 SVGAGI come from the germline V gene (reference sequence). CDR3 sequence reads: CASSPSDRGNTEAFF. CDR3 nucleotide sequence: TGTGCCAGCAGTCCCTCGGACAGGGGGAACACTGAAGCTTTCTTT.

This rearrangement joins TRBV19 to TRBJ2-3; 8 bases line up with TRBD2. V lost 5 bases and J lost 1; bases outside the gene matches: 2. Germline CDR1 reads LNHDA; CDR2 reads SQIVND (reference sequence). This CDR3 comprises 14 residues. CDR3 residues: CASSEGLGTDTQYF. Here the CDR3 DNA reads TGTGCCAGTAGTGAGGGACTAGGCACAGATACGCAGTATTTT.

The chain links TRBV6-5 to TRBJ1-2; D is uncertain. V shed 8 bases and J shed 0 bases, with 7 bases lying between them. Germline V lookup: CDR1 MNHEY, CDR2 SVGAGI. This CDR3 has 12 residues. The CDR3 DNA reads TGTGCCAGCTCAGAGGCTAACTATGGCTACACCTTC. The encoded protein is CASSEANYGYTF.

The sample holds one count of this clone. The chain links TRBV6-2 or TRBV6-3 to TRBJ2-1; D may be TRBD2 (7 bases). Between the trimmed V and J ends, which lost 0 bases and 4 bases, there was a span of 13 bases. The V gene's germline CDR1 is MNHEY and CDR2 SVGEGT. CDR3 length equals 16 residues. The CDR3 nucleotides read TGTGCCAGCAGTTACTCACGGGGGGCAGGGTACAATGAGCAGTTCTTC. The encoded protein is CASSYSRGAGYNEQFF.

The chain combines TRBV30 with TRBJ1-6, with 10 bases lining up with TRBD1. Germline-derived CDR1 and CDR2 are GTSNPN and SVGIG (reference sequence). Trimming took 5 bases from V and 14 from J; bases not matched to a gene: 3. CDR3 length equals 11 residues. As DNA, the CDR3 is TGTGCCTGGGGGACAGGGGCAACCCTCCACTTT. This sequence encodes CAWGTGATLHF. Supplemented by reference TRBV30 and TRBJ1-6, the full variable domain reads SQTIHQWPATLVQPVGSPLSLECTVEGTSNPNLYWYRQAAGRGLQLLFYSVGIGQISSEVPQNLSASRPQDRQFILSSKKLLLSDSGFYLCAWGTGATLHFGNGTRLTVT.

Of note for this clone: At one of its ends the junction is not consistent with the germline gene, which may arise from a read error. The chain recombines TRBV6-1 with TRBJ1-5, with D hard to call. Looked up from germline, CDR1 is MNHNS and CDR2 is SASEGT. The CDR3 contains 13 residues. CDR3 protein: CASNEQTGQPQHF. CDR3 nucleotide sequence: TGTGCCAGCAATGAACAGACGGGTCAGCCCCAGCATTTT.

This rearrangement joins TRBV6-5 to TRBJ2-3; maybe TRBD1 (6 bases). The germline V gene encodes CDR1 MNHEY and CDR2 SVGAGI. The CDR3 has 15 amino acids. V dropped 5 bases and J dropped 3 bases, with 15 bases sitting between them. The CDR3 DNA follows: TGTGCCAGCAGTAACGTAAATACAGGGACAGATACGCAGTATTTT. As protein: CASSNVNTGTDTQYF.

This chain links TRBV30 with TRBJ2-5; weak D call: TRBD1 (6 bases). CDR1 is GTSNPN, CDR2 SVGIG, per germline (reference sequence). The CDR3 is 13 residues long. CDR3 amino acids: CARSLDSQETQYF. CDR3 bases: TGTGCGCGATCGTTGGACAGCCAAGAGACCCAGTACTTC.

This clone was seen only once. This rearrangement joins TRBV28 to TRBJ1-6; no clear D. V lost 2 bases and J 4 bases, leaving 12 bases between the germline ends. Germline-derived CDR1 and CDR2 are MDHEN and SYDVKM. The CDR3 spans 16 residues. CDR3 nucleotides: TGTGCCAGCAGTTTAAGAGGCAGAAATTATAATTCACCCCTCCACTTT. Its translation: CASSLRGRNYNSPLHF.

The genes are TRBV3-1 (or the pseudogene TRBV3-2) and TRBJ1-3; D remains unclear. The germline gives CDR1 LGHDT, CDR2 YNNKEL (reference sequence). V was clipped by 4 bases and J by 1 base, with 17 bases between them. The CDR3 is 17 residues long. The CDR3 is CASSRVKIDSSGNTIYF. CDR3 bases: TGTGCCAGCAGCCGAGTTAAAATCGATTCATCTGGAAACACCATATATTTT.

This clone came up once. The rearrangement joins TRBV18 to TRBJ1-2; D is ambiguous. V lost 0 bases, J lost 4 bases, and 15 bases lay in between. The CDR3 is made up of 16 amino acids. Germline CDR1 and CDR2: KGHSH and LQKENI. CDR3 region: CASSPPTRSEVYGYTF. The DNA of the CDR3 is TGTGCCAGCTCACCACCCACCAGATCGGAGGTCTATGGCTACACCTTC. The full variable domain, with the rest looked up from reference TRBV18 and TRBJ1-2, is NAGVMQNPRHLVRRRGQEARLRCSPMKGHSHVYWYRQLPEEGLKFMVYLQKENIIDESGMPKERFSAEFPKEGPSILRIQQVVRGDSAAYFCASSPPTRSEVYGYTFGSGTRLTVV.

This chain links TRBV5-4 with TRBJ2-1, with 8 bases fitting TRBD2. Germline-derived CDR1 and CDR2 are SGHNT and YYREEE (reference sequence). The junction had 7 bases not matched to a gene; V was cut back by 2 bases and J by 6 bases. CDR3 length: 15 residues. CDR3 sequence reads: CASSLPSGSGNEQFF. In DNA, the CDR3 is TGTGCCAGCAGCTTACCGAGCGGGAGCGGCAATGAGCAGTTCTTC.

This clone has more than one count but fewer than ten. The gene calls are TRBV30 and TRBJ2-3, with D possibly matching TRBD2 (7 bases). V was cut by 3 bases and J by 5 bases, with 15 bases left in between. Germline assignment: CDR1 GTSNPN and CDR2 SVGIG (reference sequence). CDR3 length equals 14 residues. The CDR3 DNA reads as TGTGCCTGGAGGGATAGGGGGGGTGGAGATACGCAGTATTTT. Residues: CAWRDRGGGDTQYF.